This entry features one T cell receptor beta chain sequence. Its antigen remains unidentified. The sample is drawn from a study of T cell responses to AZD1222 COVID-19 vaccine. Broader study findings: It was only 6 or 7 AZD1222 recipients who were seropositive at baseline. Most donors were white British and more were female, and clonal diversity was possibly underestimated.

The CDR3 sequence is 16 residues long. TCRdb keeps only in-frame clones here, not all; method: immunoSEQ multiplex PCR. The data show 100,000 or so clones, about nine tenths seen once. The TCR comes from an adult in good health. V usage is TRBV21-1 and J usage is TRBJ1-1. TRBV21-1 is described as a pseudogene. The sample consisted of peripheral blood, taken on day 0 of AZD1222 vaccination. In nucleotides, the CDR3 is TGTGCCAGCAGCAGGAATGTAGCTACAATTCGCACTGAAGCTTTCTTT. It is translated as CASSRNVATIRTEAFF.